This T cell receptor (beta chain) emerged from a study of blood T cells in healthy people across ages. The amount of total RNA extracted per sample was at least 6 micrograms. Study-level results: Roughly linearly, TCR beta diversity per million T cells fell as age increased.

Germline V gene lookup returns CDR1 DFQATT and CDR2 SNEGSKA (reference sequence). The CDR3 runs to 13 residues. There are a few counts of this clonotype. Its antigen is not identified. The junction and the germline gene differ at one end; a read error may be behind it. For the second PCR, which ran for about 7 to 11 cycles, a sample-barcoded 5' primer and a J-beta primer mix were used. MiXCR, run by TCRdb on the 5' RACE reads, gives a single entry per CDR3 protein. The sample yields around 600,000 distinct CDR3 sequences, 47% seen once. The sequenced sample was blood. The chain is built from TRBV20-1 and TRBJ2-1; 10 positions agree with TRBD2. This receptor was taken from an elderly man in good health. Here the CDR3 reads CSARALAGDEQFF. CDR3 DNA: TGCAGTGCCAGAGCTCTAGCGGGAGATGAGCAGTTCTTC.